These 25 T cell receptor beta chains were all obtained from the same sample, sequenced in a study of blood T cells in healthy people across ages (dated by TCRdb to 2015 to 2017). Libraries were constructed by 5' RACE. TCRdb records Illumina HiSeq 2500 as the sequencer. A second PCR of about 7 to 12 cycles was run with a J-beta primer mix and a sample-barcoded 5' primer. TCRdb reanalyzed the raw reads on its own, using fastp at Q25 for trimming and MiXCR for clone calling, and kept in-frame beta chains. Rows with one shared CDR3 protein collapse into an entry with the most common genes and DNA. The table for this sample lists about 640,000 distinct CDR3 sequences; 40% to 45% of them were counted only once. Approximately 29% of the sample rests with the top ten. The sample comprised blood. The source of these receptors is an elderly man in good health.

This chain joins TRBV7-6 and TRBJ2-3; TRBD1 might be the D (5 bases). V lost 2 bases, J lost 3 bases, and 12 bases lay in between. The CDR3 covers 15 residues. CDR1 and CDR2 from the germline V gene are SGHVS and FNYEAQ. CDR3 sequence: CASSLNPQGTDTQYF. CDR3 nucleotides: TGTGCCAGCAGCTTAAACCCCCAGGGAACAGATACGCAGTATTTT.

The V and J genes are TRBV4-3 and TRBJ1-4, with a possible D match to TRBD1 (5 bases). CDR1 and CDR2 (germline): LGHNA, YSLEER. The CDR3 extends over 18 amino acids. The V end was cut by 3 bases, the J end by 0 bases, with 17 bases between. The CDR3 reads CASSHYSTRGTTNEKLFF. The CDR3 DNA sequence: TGCGCCAGCAGCCATTATTCTACTCGGGGGACAACTAATGAAAAACTGTTTTTT.

This chain links TRBV7-9 with TRBJ1-4; a weak D match, TRBD1 (6 bases). The CDR3 totals 16 residues. Germline V gene lookup returns CDR1 SEHNR and CDR2 FQNEAQ (reference sequence). V was trimmed by 4 bases and J by 2 bases, leaving 14 bases between them. The CDR3 coding sequence is TGTGCCAGCAGCTCCTCCGGGGGGGCGACTAATGAAAAACTGTTTTTT. Protein product: CASSSSGGATNEKLFF.

The rearrangement links TRBV9 to TRBJ2-7; D ambiguous. V gave up 2 bases and J gave up 6 bases, with 12 bases separating them. There are 13 residues in the CDR3. Germline loops: CDR1 SGDLS, CDR2 YYNGEE. The CDR3 sequence is CASSVGLRSEQYF. In nucleotides, the CDR3 is TGTGCCAGCAGCGTGGGCCTTAGGTCCGAGCAGTACTTC.

This clonotype was counted at least ten times. The V gene is TRBV6-2 or TRBV6-3, the J gene TRBJ2-5; D assignment may be TRBD1 or TRBD2 (5 bases each). V was pared by 10 bases and J by 1 base, with 19 bases between. Germline V gives CDR1 MNHEY, CDR2 SVGEGT. This CDR3 comprises 15 residues. DNA for the CDR3: TGTGCCACGTACCTACCGGGGCGCCCCCAAGAGACCCAGTACTTC. Translating it yields CATYLPGRPQETQYF.

V usage is TRBV12-5 and J usage is TRBJ2-1; 14 positions match TRBD2. Germline CDR1 and CDR2: LGHNT and FRNRAP. V shed 3 bases, J shed 4 bases, and the junction held 5 bases outside the gene matches. CDR3 length: 17 residues. The CDR3 bases are TGTGCTAGTGGTTTACGGACTAGCGGGAGGCGGTACAATGAGCAGTTCTTC. It specifies CASGLRTSGRRYNEQFF.

This clonotype was seen a handful of times. V is TRBV5-4 and J is TRBJ2-1, with D possibly being TRBD1 (5 bases). V lost 6 bases and J lost 0, with 13 bases in between. The CDR3 covers 15 residues. The germline V gene encodes CDR1 SGHNT and CDR2 YYREEE (reference sequence). CDR3 DNA sequence: TGTGCCAGCACCGAAGGGGTCAGCTCCTACAATGAGCAGTTCTTC. Its translation is CASTEGVSSYNEQFF.

On this clonotype: A read error may produce the germline difference seen at one junction end. CDR3 DNA: TGTGCCGTCAGTCCCCGAGAGGGTCAAGAGACCCAGTACTTC. It encodes CAVSPREGQETQYF. This chain joins TRBV10-3 and TRBJ2-5; weak D call: TRBD2 (5 bases). Germline V gene data show CDR1 as ENHRY and CDR2 as SYGVKD. The CDR3 covers 14 residues.

The chain recombines TRBV29-1 with TRBJ1-1; 9 nucleotides line up with TRBD1. This CDR3 contains 12 residues. CDR1 is SQVTM and CDR2 is ANQGSEA in the germline V gene. The J segment lost 4 bases and the V segment lost 7 bases, leaving 4 bases of the junction unmatched. In DNA, the CDR3 is TGCAGCGCGACAGGGGGGGTCACTGAAGCTTTCTTT. Residues: CSATGGVTEAFF.

This clonotype was detected many times. The chain uses TRBV6-2 or TRBV6-3 and TRBJ2-7, with D possibly being TRBD1 (6 bases). V lost 4 bases and J 2 bases, leaving 12 bases between the germline ends. CDR1 is MNHEY, CDR2 SVGEGT, per germline. The CDR3 consists of 14 residues. The CDR3 loop is CASSFHQGPYEQYF. The CDR3 coding sequence is TGTGCCAGCAGTTTCCACCAGGGGCCCTACGAGCAGTACTTC.

The V call is TRBV18, the J call TRBJ1-1, with a possible D match to TRBD1 (5 bases). V lost 6 bases to trimming and J lost 4 bases, with 12 bases between them. The germline gives CDR1 KGHSH, CDR2 LQKENI. This CDR3 comprises 13 residues. CDR3 amino acids: CASSPRGSTEAFF. In DNA form, the CDR3 reads TGTGCCAGCTCTCCCCGGGGGAGCACTGAAGCTTTCTTT. Complete variable domain (other parts from reference TRBV18 and TRBJ1-1): NAGVMQNPRHLVRRRGQEARLRCSPMKGHSHVYWYRQLPEEGLKFMVYLQKENIIDESGMPKERFSAEFPKEGPSILRIQQVVRGDSAAYFCASSPRGSTEAFFGQGTRLTVV.

This clonotype has ten or more counts. J is TRBJ1-1 and V is TRBV7-2, with D possibly TRBD1 on 6 matching bases. Germline CDR1 reads SGHTA; CDR2 reads FQGNSA. V was trimmed by 4 bases and J by 1 base, leaving 13 bases between them. CDR3 size: 15 residues. DNA of the CDR3: TGTGCCAGCAGCTCAAACCGGGACAAGAACACTGAAGCTTTCTTT. Residues: CASSSNRDKNTEAFF.

J is TRBJ2-5 and V is TRBV3-1; 7 bases map to TRBD1. The J call may be incorrect, as the DNA end agrees better with TRBJ2-7. The CDR3 consists of 14 residues. Germline values: CDR1 LGHDT, CDR2 YNNKEL (reference sequence). This CDR3 reads CASSQEGQFYEQYF. The CDR3 DNA sequence: TGTGCCAGCAGCCAAGAGGGACAGTTCTACGAGCAGTACTTC.

The CDR3, as DNA: TGTGCCAGCTCACAGGACAGGGACAATCAGCCCCAGCATTTT. Its protein is CASSQDRDNQPQHF. The chain uses TRBV18 and TRBJ1-5; 8 bases line up with TRBD1. V lost 4 bases, J lost 3 bases, and 2 bases stayed unmatched. Germline V gene sequence: CDR1 KGHSH, CDR2 LQKENI. The length of the CDR3 is 14 residues.

About this clonotype: At one of its ends the junction is not consistent with the germline gene, which may arise from a read error. The chain carries TRBV7-9 and TRBJ1-2, with 7 bases aligning to TRBD1. CDR1 and CDR2 (germline): SEHNR, FQNEAQ (reference sequence). This CDR3 spans 13 amino acids. The DNA of the CDR3 is TGTGCCAGCAGTTTAGTAGGGACAGACGGCTACACCTTC. Protein: CASSLVGTDGYTF.

The gene calls are TRBV18 and TRBJ2-4, with 7 bases matching TRBD1. The J call may be faulty, since TRBJ2-7 better matches the DNA end. Germline CDR1 reads KGHSH; CDR2 reads LQKENI. CDR3 length: 14 amino acids. The CDR3: CASSHDRAAYEQYF. CDR3 sequence (DNA): TGTGCCAGCTCACACGACAGGGCCGCCTACGAGCAGTACTTC.

This clonotype was detected a few times. The chain joins TRBV20-1 to TRBJ2-7; D is ambiguous. Germline CDR1 is DFQATT and CDR2 is SNEGSKA (reference sequence). V lost 6 bases and J 2 bases, leaving 14 bases between the germline ends. This CDR3 has 13 amino acids. The CDR3 region has the DNA TGCAGTGCCCCCAAAGTGACCACCTACGAGCAGTACTTC. Residues: CSAPKVTTYEQYF.

The chain is built from TRBV6-5 and TRBJ2-4, with 9 positions matching TRBD1. This CDR3 is 15 amino acids long. The V segment lost 7 bases and the J segment 4 bases; nucleotides outside the gene matches: 8. Germline V lookup: CDR1 MNHEY, CDR2 SVGAGI. The CDR3 region is CASTSRTGAKNIQYF. The DNA of the CDR3 is TGTGCCAGCACGTCAAGGACAGGGGCAAAAAACATTCAGTACTTC.

A few counts support this clonotype. The chain recombines TRBV7-2 with TRBJ2-7, with D hard to call. The CDR3 has 15 amino acids. Per the germline V gene, CDR1 is SGHTA and CDR2 is FQGNSA. Deletions cut 7 bases from V and 0 bases from J, with 16 bases between. The CDR3 DNA is TGTGCCAGCACCCTGTTTAGTGGTAGCTCCTACGAGCAGTACTTC. This sequence encodes CASTLFSGSSYEQYF.

This clonotype turned up a few times. The chain uses TRBV18 and TRBJ1-1; 8 nucleotides match TRBD1. The V segment lost 2 bases and the J segment 5 bases; nucleotides outside the gene matches: 1. This CDR3 region has 13 residues. Per the germline V gene, CDR1 is KGHSH and CDR2 is LQKENI. The CDR3 reads CASSPRTGTEAFF. The CDR3 region has the DNA TGTGCCAGCTCACCAAGGACAGGGACTGAAGCTTTCTTT.

The chain recombines TRBV21-1 with TRBJ2-1; TRBD1 is the table's D call, not checked against the DNA. TRBV21-1 is designated a pseudogene. The CDR3 has 14 residues. CDR3 residues: CASSEQGIYNEQFF. As DNA, the CDR3 is TGTGCCAGCAGCGAGCAGGGGATTTACAATGAGCAGTTCTTC.

The chain is built from TRBV5-1 and TRBJ2-1; maybe TRBD2 (5 bases). V was cut by 4 bases and J by 0 bases, with 11 bases left in between. Germline V lookup: CDR1 SGHRS, CDR2 YFSETQ. CDR3 size: 15 residues. CDR3 DNA sequence: TGCGCCAGCAGCCTAGCAAGCAGCTCCTACAATGAGCAGTTCTTC. This codes for CASSLASSSYNEQFF.

This clonotype has just a few counts. V usage is TRBV11-2 and J usage is TRBJ2-3; D gene unclear. Germline values: CDR1 SGHAT, CDR2 FQNNGV. V was cut by 5 bases and J by 0 bases, with 12 bases left in between. This CDR3 spans 15 amino acids. The chain's CDR3 is CASSLTRSSTDTQYF. The CDR3 DNA sequence: TGTGCCAGCAGCCTAACAAGGAGTAGCACAGATACGCAGTATTTT.

This sequence joins TRBV12-3 or TRBV12-4 and TRBJ2-4, with D possibly matching TRBD1 (6 bases). This CDR3 comprises 12 residues. V gave up 6 bases and J gave up 12 bases, with 15 bases separating them. CDR3 sequence reads: CASRGQVQTQYF. CDR3 DNA: TGTGCCAGCAGGGGACAAGTTCAGACTCAGTACTTC.

The rearrangement uses TRBV20-1 and TRBJ1-2; 8 bases agree with TRBD1. Per the germline V gene, CDR1 is DFQATT and CDR2 is SNEGSKA (reference sequence). The CDR3 consists of 10 residues. The V and J ends lost 6 bases and 13 bases, in that order; junction bases with no gene match: 7. In DNA, the CDR3 is TGCAGTGCCGCCGGGACAGGCCCCACCTTC. This encodes CSAAGTGPTF.